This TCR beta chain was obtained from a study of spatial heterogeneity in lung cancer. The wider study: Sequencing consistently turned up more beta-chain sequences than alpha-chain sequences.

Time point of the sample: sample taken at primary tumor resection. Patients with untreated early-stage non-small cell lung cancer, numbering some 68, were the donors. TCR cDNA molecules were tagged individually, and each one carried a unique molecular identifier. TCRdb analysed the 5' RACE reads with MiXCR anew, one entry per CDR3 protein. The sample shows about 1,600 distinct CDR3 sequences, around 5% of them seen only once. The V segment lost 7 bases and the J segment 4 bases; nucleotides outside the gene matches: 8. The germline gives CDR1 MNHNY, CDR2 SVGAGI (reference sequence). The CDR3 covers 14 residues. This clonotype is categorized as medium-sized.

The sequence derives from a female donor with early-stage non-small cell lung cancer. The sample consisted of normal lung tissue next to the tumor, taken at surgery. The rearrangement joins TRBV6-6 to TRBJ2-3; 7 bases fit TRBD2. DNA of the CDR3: TGTGCCAGCATCAAAAGGGAGGGGCCAGATACGCAGTATTTT. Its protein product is CASIKREGPDTQYF.